This paragraph covers one TCR beta chain sequence. The repertoire was sequenced with immunoSEQ multiplex PCR; TCRdb's copy has only in-frame clones and lacks some. Of approximately 92,000 clones listed, about 83% are singletons. The sample is drawn from a study of blood T cell repertoires in COVID-19. This CDR3 has 14 amino acids. Deletions cut 7 bases from V and 0 bases from J, with 12 bases between. The germline V gene has CDR1 LNHDA and CDR2 SQIVND (reference sequence). What was sequenced was peripheral blood. The TCR sequence derives from a woman in her sixties or seventies with COVID-19, enrolled during active disease. The J gene is TRBJ1-1, the V gene TRBV19, with a possible D match to TRBD1 (5 bases). The CDR3 loop reads CASTLGRVNTEAFF. Written as DNA, the CDR3 is TGTGCCAGTACCCTGGGCAGGGTGAACACTGAAGCTTTCTTT. Using reference TRBV19 and TRBJ1-1 for the parts outside the CDR3, the full variable domain is DGGITQSPKYLFRKEGQNVTLSCEQNLNHDAMYWYRQDPGQGLRLIYYSQIVNDFQKGDIAEGYSVSREKKESFPLTVTSAQKNPTAFYLCASTLGRVNTEAFFGQGTRLTVV.